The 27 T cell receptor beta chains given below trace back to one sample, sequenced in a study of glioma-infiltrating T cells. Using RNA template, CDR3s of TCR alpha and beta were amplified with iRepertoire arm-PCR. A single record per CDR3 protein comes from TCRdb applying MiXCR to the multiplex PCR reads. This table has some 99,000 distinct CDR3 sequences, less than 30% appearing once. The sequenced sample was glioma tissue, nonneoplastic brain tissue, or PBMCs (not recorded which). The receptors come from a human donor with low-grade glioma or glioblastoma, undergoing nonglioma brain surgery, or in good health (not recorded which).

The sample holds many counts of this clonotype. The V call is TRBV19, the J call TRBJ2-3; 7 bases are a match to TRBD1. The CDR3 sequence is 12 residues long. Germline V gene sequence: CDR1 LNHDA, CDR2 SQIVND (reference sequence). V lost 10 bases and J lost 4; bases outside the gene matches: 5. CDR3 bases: TGTGCCACCAGACAGGGTGCAGATACGCAGTATTTT. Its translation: CATRQGADTQYF. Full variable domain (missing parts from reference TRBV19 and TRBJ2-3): DGGITQSPKYLFRKEGQNVTLSCEQNLNHDAMYWYRQDPGQGLRLIYYSQIVNDFQKGDIAEGYSVSREKKESFPLTVTSAQKNPTAFYLCATRQGADTQYFGPGTRLTVL.

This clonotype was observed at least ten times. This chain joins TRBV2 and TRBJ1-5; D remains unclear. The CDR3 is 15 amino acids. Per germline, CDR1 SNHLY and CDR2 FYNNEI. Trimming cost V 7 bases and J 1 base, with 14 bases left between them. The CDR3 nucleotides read TGTGCCAGCACCCCGGGAGGACTGAGCAATCAGCCCCAGCATTTT. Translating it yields CASTPGGLSNQPQHF.

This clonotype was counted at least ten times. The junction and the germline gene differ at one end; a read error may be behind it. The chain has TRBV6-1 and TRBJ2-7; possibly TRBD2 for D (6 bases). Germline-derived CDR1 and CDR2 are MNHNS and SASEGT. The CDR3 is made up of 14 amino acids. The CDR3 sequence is CASIALAPRYEQYF. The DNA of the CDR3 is TGTGCCAGCATTGCACTAGCCCCTCGCTACGAGCAATACTTC.

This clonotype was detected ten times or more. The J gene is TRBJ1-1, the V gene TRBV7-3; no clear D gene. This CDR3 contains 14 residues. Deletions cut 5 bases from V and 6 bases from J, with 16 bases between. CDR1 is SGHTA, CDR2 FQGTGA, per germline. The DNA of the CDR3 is TGTGCCAGCAGCCCACAAATTTCTTTGGCTGAAGCTTTCTTT. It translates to CASSPQISLAEAFF.

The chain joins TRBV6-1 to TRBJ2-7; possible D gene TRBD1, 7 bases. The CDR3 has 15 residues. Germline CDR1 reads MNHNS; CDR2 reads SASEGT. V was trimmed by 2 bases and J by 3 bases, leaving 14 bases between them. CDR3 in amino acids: CASSEWAGGSYEQYF. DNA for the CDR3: TGTGCCAGCAGTGAATGGGCAGGGGGGAGCTACGAGCAGTACTTC.

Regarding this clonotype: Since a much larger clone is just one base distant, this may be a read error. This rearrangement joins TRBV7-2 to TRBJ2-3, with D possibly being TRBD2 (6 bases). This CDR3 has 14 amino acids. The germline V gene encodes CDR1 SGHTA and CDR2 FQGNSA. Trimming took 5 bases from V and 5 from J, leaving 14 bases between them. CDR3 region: CASSQGRRIDTQYF. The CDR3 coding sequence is TGTGCCAGCAGCCAAGGGAGGAGGATAGATACGCAGTATTTT.

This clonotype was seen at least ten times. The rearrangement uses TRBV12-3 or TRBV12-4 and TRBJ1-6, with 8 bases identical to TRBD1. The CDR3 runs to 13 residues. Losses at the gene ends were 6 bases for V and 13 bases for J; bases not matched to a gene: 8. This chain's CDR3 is CASRTGAPEPLHF. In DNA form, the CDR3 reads TGTGCCAGCAGGACAGGGGCCCCAGAGCCCCTCCACTTT.

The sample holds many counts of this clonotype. The CDR3 DNA is TGTGCCAGCAGTTTGAAGTCAACAGATACGCAGTATTTT. As protein: CASSLKSTDTQYF. V usage is TRBV28 and J usage is TRBJ2-3; D is ambiguous. Germline CDR1 reads MDHEN; CDR2 reads SYDVKM. V was shortened by 3 bases and J by 3 bases, with 7 bases between the two germline ends. CDR3 length: 13 amino acids.

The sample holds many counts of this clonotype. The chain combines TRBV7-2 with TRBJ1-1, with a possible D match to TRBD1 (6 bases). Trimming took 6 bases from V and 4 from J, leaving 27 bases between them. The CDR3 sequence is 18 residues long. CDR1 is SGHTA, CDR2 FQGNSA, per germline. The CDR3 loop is CASSIRTPFWTESTEAFF. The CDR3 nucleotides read TGTGCCAGCAGTATACGTACTCCCTTTTGGACAGAGAGCACTGAAGCTTTCTTT.

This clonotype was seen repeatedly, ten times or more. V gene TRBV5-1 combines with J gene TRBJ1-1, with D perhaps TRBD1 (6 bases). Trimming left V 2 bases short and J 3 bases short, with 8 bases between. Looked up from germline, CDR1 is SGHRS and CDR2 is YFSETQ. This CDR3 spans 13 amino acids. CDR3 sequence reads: CASSLKGDTEAFF. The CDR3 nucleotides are TGCGCCAGCAGCTTAAAGGGGGACACTGAAGCTTTCTTT.

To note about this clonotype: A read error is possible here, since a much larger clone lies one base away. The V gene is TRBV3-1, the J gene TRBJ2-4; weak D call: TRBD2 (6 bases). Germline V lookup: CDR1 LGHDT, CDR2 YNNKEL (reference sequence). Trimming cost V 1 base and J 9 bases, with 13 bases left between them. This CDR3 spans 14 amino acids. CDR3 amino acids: CASSQVAGRSIQYF. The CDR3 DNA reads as TGTGCCAGCAGCCAAGTGGCGGGGCGAAGCATTCAGTACTTC.

For the CDR3, the DNA is TGTGCCAGTATGCGGCGCCCGGAGCAGTACTTC. Protein: CASMRRPEQYF. The chain employs TRBV19 and TRBJ2-7, with D uncertain. V was trimmed by 7 bases and J by 7 bases, leaving 11 bases between them. CDR3 length equals 11 residues. Germline V gene sequence: CDR1 LNHDA, CDR2 SQIVND (reference sequence).

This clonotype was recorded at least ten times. For the CDR3, the DNA is TGTGCCAGCCGATCAACAGGGTCAGGACAGCCCCAGCATTTT. Amino acid sequence: CASRSTGSGQPQHF. The chain uses TRBV28 and TRBJ1-5, with a tentative D call TRBD1 (6 bases). The ends were cut back, 8 bases at V and 7 bases at J, with 18 bases in the middle. This CDR3 comprises 14 residues. In germline, CDR1 is MDHEN, CDR2 SYDVKM. Drawing the rest from reference TRBV28 and TRBJ1-5, the complete variable domain is DVKVTQSSRYLVKRTGEKVFLECVQDMDHENMFWYRQDPGLGLRLIYFSYDVKMKEKGDIPEGYSVSREKKERFSLILESASTNQTSMYLCASRSTGSGQPQHFGDGTRLSIL.

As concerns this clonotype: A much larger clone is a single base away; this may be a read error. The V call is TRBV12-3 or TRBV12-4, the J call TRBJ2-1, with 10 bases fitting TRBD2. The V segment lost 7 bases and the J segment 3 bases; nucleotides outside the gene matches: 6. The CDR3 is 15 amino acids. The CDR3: CASTLAGAGYNEQFF. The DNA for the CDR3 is TGTGCCAGCACCCTAGCGGGAGCAGGCTACAATGAGCAGTTCTTC.

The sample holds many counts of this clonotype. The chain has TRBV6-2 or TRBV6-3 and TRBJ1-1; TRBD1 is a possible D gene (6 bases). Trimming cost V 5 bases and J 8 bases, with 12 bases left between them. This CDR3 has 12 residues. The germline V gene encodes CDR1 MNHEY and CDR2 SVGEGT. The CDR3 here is CASSQQGPEAFF. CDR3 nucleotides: TGTGCCAGCAGTCAACAGGGACCGGAAGCTTTCTTT.

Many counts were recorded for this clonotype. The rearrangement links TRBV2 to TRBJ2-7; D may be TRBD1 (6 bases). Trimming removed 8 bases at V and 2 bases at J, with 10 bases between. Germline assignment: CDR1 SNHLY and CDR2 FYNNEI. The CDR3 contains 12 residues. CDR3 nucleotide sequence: TGTGCCAGCTCTACAGGGACCTACGAGCAGTACTTC. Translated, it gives CASSTGTYEQYF.

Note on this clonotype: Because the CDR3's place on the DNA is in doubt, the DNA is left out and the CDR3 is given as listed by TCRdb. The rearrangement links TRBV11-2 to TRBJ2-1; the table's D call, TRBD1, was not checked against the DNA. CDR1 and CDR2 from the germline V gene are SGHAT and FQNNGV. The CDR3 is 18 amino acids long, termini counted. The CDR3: CASSLGGVAGGAYNEHFF.

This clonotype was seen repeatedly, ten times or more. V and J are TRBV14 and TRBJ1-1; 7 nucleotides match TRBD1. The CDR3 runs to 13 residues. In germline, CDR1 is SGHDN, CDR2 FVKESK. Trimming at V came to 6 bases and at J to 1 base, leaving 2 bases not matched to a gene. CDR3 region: CASSRTGNTEAFF. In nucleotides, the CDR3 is TGTGCCAGCAGTCGGACAGGGAACACTGAAGCTTTCTTT.

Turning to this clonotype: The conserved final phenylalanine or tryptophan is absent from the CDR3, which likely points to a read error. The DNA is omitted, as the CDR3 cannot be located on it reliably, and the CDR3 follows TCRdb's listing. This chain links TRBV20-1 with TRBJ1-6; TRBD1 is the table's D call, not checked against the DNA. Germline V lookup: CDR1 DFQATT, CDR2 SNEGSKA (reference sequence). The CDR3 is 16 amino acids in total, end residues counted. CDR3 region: CSARDLLGPYPPPPHL.

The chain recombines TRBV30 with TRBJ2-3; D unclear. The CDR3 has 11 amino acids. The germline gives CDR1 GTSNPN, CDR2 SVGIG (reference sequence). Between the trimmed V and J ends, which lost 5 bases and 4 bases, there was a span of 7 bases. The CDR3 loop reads CAWGKADTQYF. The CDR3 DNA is TGTGCCTGGGGAAAGGCAGATACGCAGTATTTT.

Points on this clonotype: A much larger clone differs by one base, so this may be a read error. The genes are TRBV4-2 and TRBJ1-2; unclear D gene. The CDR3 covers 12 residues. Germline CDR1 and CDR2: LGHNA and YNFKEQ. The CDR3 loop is CASSREDYDYTF. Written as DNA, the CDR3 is TGTGCCAGCAGCCGGGAAGACTATGACTACACCTTC.

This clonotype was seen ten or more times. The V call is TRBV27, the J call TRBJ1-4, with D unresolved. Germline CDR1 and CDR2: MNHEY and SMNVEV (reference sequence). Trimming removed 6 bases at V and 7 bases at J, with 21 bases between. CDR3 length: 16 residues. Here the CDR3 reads CASSRDPGKVPEKLFF. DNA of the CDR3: TGTGCCAGCAGCCGCGATCCGGGGAAAGTCCCTGAAAAACTGTTTTTT.

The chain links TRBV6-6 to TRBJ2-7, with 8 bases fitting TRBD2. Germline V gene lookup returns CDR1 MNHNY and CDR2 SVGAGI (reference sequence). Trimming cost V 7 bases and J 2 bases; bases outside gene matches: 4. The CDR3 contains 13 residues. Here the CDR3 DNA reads TGTGCCAGCAATGTAGCGGGAACCTACGAGCAGTACTTC. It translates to CASNVAGTYEQYF.

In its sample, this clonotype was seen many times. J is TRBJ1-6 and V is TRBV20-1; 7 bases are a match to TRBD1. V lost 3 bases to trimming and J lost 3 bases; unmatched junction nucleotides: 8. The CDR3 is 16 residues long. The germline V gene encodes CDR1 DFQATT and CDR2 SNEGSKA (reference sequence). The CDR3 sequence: CSARGRGTNYNSPLHF. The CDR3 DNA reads TGCAGTGCTAGGGGCAGGGGGACTAACTATAATTCACCCCTCCACTTT.

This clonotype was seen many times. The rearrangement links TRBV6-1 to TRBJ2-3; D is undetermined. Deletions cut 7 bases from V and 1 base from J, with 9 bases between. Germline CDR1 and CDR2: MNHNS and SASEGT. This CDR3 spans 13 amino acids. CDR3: CASTAAGTDTQYF. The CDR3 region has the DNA TGTGCCAGCACTGCGGCCGGCACAGATACGCAGTATTTT.

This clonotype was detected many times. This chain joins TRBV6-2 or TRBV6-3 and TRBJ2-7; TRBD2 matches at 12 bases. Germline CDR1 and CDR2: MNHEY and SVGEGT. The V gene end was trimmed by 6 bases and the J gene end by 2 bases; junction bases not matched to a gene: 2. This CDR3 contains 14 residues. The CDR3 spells CASSRLAGAYEQYF. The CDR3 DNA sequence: TGTGCCAGCAGCAGACTAGCGGGAGCCTACGAGCAGTACTTC.

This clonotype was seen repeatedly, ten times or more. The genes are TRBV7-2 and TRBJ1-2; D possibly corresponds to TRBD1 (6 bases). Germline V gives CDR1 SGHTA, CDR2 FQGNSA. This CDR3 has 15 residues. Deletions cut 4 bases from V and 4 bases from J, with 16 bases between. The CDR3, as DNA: TGTGCCAGCAGCTATTCTTCGGGACAACGCTATGGCTACACCTTC. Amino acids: CASSYSSGQRYGYTF.